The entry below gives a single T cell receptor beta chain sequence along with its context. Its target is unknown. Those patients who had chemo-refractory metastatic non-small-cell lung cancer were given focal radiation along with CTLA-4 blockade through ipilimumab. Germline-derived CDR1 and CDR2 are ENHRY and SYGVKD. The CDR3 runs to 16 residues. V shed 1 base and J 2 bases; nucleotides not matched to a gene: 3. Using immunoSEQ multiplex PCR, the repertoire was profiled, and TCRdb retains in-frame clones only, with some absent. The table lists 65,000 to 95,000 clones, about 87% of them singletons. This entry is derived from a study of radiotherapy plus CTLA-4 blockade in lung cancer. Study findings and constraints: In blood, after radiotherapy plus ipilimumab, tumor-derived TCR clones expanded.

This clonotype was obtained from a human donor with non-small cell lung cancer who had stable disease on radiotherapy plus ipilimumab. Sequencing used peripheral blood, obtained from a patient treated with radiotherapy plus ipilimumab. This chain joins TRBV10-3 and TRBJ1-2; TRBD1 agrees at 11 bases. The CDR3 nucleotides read TGTGCCATCAGTGAGTATGGGGACAGGGGGAACTATGGCTACACCTTC. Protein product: CAISEYGDRGNYGYTF.